Listed here are 30 T cell receptor beta chains from one sample, sequenced in a study of cytomegalovirus exposure and HLA in healthy donors. The PCR used 60 Vbeta and 13 Jbeta primers. Some clones are missing from TCRdb's copy, which holds only in-frame ones; the method was immunoSEQ multiplex PCR. The sample carries about 140,000 clones, over 75% recorded once. Material for sequencing was PBMCs. The receptors here all came from a man in his fifties in good health and CMV-seronegative.

V and J are TRBV9 and TRBJ2-1; 11 nucleotides match TRBD2. The germline V gene has CDR1 SGDLS and CDR2 YYNGEE. V shed 4 bases, J shed 8 bases, and the junction held 8 bases outside the gene matches. The CDR3 length is 15 residues. CDR3 sequence reads: CASSPSGRPPDEQFF. The CDR3 DNA is TGTGCCAGCAGCCCTAGCGGGAGGCCGCCGGATGAGCAGTTCTTC.

This rearrangement joins TRBV14 to TRBJ2-1; the match to TRBD1 covers 9 bases. The CDR3 has 17 amino acids. Germline CDR1 reads SGHDN; CDR2 reads FVKESK. Trimming removed 6 bases from V and 4 bases from J; junction bases left unmatched: 13. The CDR3 nucleotides read TGTGCCAGCAGAGGGGCCCGACAGGGGGTATCTTACAATGAGCAGTTCTTC. It translates to CASRGARQGVSYNEQFF.

This chain joins TRBV19 and TRBJ1-4, with D unclear. The V gene's germline CDR1 is LNHDA and CDR2 SQIVND (reference sequence). The V gene lost 3 bases and the J gene lost 4 bases, with 9 bases spanning the gap. This CDR3 is 14 amino acids long. CDR3: CASSIEAVNEKLFF. CDR3 DNA: TGTGCCAGTAGTATTGAGGCAGTTAATGAAAAACTGTTTTTT.

V is TRBV2 and J is TRBJ2-5; TRBD2 might be the D (5 bases). Germline V gives CDR1 SNHLY, CDR2 FYNNEI. The V gene lost 1 base and the J gene lost 5 bases, with 11 bases spanning the gap. The CDR3 runs 14 residues. The CDR3, as DNA: TGTGCCAGCAGTGAAGACGGGGTTCGGGAGACCCAGTACTTC. Translated: CASSEDGVRETQYF.

V is TRBV30 and J is TRBJ1-2, with 8 bases matching TRBD1. V shed 3 bases and J 5 bases; nucleotides not matched to a gene: 8. The CDR3 consists of 14 residues. Germline CDR1 reads GTSNPN; CDR2 reads SVGIG (reference sequence). This CDR3 is CAWRGDRTLYGYTF. DNA of the CDR3: TGTGCCTGGAGGGGGGACAGGACTTTGTATGGCTACACCTTC.

The chain employs TRBV28 and TRBJ2-1; D may be TRBD2 (6 bases). CDR1 and CDR2 (germline): MDHEN, SYDVKM. The V and J ends lost 2 bases and 6 bases respectively, with 14 bases between them. The CDR3 covers 15 residues. CDR3 in DNA: TGTGCCAGCAGTTTACCACCGCGGGGTGGCAATGAGCAGTTCTTC. This gives the protein CASSLPPRGGNEQFF.

This chain joins TRBV30 and TRBJ1-1, with TRBD1 matching over 7 bases. Losses at the gene ends were 3 bases for V and 3 bases for J; bases not matched to a gene: 4. The CDR3 length is 13 residues. Looked up from germline, CDR1 is GTSNPN and CDR2 is SVGIG (reference sequence). The CDR3 protein is CAWRNRGYTEAFF. The CDR3 nucleotides are TGTGCCTGGAGAAACAGGGGTTACACTGAAGCTTTCTTT.

The chain links TRBV7-3 to TRBJ2-3, with 8 bases matching TRBD2. The CDR3 has 17 amino acids. Losses at the gene ends were 4 bases for V and 3 bases for J; bases not matched to a gene: 12. Germline CDR1 is SGHTA and CDR2 is FQGTGA. The CDR3 DNA sequence: TGTGCCAGCAGCTCAGGGACTAGTTTTGGGTTGACAGATACGCAGTATTTT. Its protein is CASSSGTSFGLTDTQYF.

This clone has just a few counts. The CDR3 here is CASSPQGPATNQPQHF. CDR3 in DNA: TGTGCCAGCTCACCACAAGGTCCCGCGACAAATCAGCCCCAGCATTTT. This chain connects TRBV18 to TRBJ1-5; no clear D gene. Germline assignment: CDR1 KGHSH and CDR2 LQKENI. The V end was cut by 1 base, the J end by 4 bases, with 14 bases between. The CDR3 contains 16 residues. The full variable domain, with the rest looked up from reference TRBV18 and TRBJ1-5, is NAGVMQNPRHLVRRRGQEARLRCSPMKGHSHVYWYRQLPEEGLKFMVYLQKENIIDESGMPKERFSAEFPKEGPSILRIQQVVRGDSAAYFCASSPQGPATNQPQHFGDGTRLSIL.

With respect to this clone: One end of the junction does not line up with germline, which may come from a read error. Here the CDR3 reads CASSSGTGNNEQLF. DNA for the CDR3: TGTGCCAGCAGTTCCGGGACAGGGAACAATGAGCAGCTCTTC. This sequence joins TRBV6-5 and TRBJ2-1, with 9 positions matching TRBD1. The CDR3 totals 14 residues. Germline V gives CDR1 MNHEY, CDR2 SVGAGI.

V and J are TRBV4-2 and TRBJ2-3; D possibly corresponds to TRBD2 (6 bases). Deletions cut 4 bases from V and 0 bases from J, with 11 bases between. Germline CDR1 LGHNA, CDR2 YNFKEQ. This CDR3 region has 15 residues. CDR3 DNA sequence: TGTGCCAGCAGCCCCCAGAGCGGGAGCACAGATACGCAGTATTTT. It specifies CASSPQSGSTDTQYF.

CDR3 residues: CASSEGGVIYEQYF. CDR3 bases: TGTGCCAGCAGTGAAGGCGGGGTTATCTACGAGCAGTACTTC. The chain has TRBV2 and TRBJ2-7, with a weak D call TRBD2 (6 bases). Germline CDR1 and CDR2: SNHLY and FYNNEI. V was cut by 1 base and J by 3 bases, with 10 bases left in between. The CDR3 sequence is 14 residues long.

In DNA form, the CDR3 reads TGTGCCTGGAGTGTTGGTGTAGCGGGGAGCGAGCAGTACTTC. Amino acids: CAWSVGVAGSEQYF. The genes are TRBV30 and TRBJ2-7; 8 nucleotides match TRBD2. Per germline, CDR1 GTSNPN and CDR2 SVGIG (reference sequence). V was pared by 0 bases and J by 6 bases, with 7 bases of the junction left unmatched. The CDR3 is 14 amino acids.

The rearrangement uses TRBV21-1 and TRBJ1-5; the table's D call, TRBD1, has no DNA check behind it. TRBV21-1 is a pseudogene locus. The CDR3 runs 12 residues. CDR3 amino acids: CASKSRDRGEHF. The CDR3 coding sequence is TGTGCCAGCAAATCACGGGACAGGGGCGAGCATTTT.

The chain joins TRBV7-9 to TRBJ2-7; maybe TRBD1 (6 bases). This CDR3 has 14 amino acids. Germline V gene data show CDR1 as SEHNR and CDR2 as FQNEAQ (reference sequence). V was pared by 1 base and J by 3 bases, with 10 bases between. As DNA, the CDR3 is TGTGCCAGCAGCTTAGAACAGGGATTCTACGAGCAGTACTTC. Protein sequence: CASSLEQGFYEQYF.

The chain carries TRBV28 and TRBJ1-2; 10 bases align to TRBD1. The germline V gene encodes CDR1 MDHEN and CDR2 SYDVKM. V was pared by 1 base and J by 8 bases, with 10 bases of the junction left unmatched. CDR3 length equals 16 residues. The CDR3, as DNA: TGTGCCAGCAGTTTATATTCTAGGACAGGGGGTTGGGGCTACACCTTC. Its translation is CASSLYSRTGGWGYTF.

The genes are TRBV14 and TRBJ2-5; tentatively, D is TRBD1 (6 bases). Germline V gene lookup returns CDR1 SGHDN and CDR2 FVKESK. The CDR3 is made up of 13 amino acids. The V end was cut by 0 bases, the J end by 13 bases, with 15 bases between. CDR3 residues: CASSQETGRAGYF. The CDR3 DNA is TGTGCCAGCAGCCAAGAGACAGGCCGGGCAGGGTACTTC.

The chain joins TRBV5-6 to TRBJ1-2; TRBD1 agrees at 10 bases. There are 16 residues in the CDR3. J lost 7 bases, V lost 2 bases, and 11 bases had no gene match. Germline V gives CDR1 SGHDT, CDR2 YYEEEE. The CDR3 nucleotides read TGTGCCAGCAGCTTACTACTGACAGGGGGCGCTTCTGGCTACACCTTC. It translates to CASSLLLTGGASGYTF.

The chain has TRBV6-5 and TRBJ2-7; 7 bases align to TRBD1. V gave up 4 bases and J gave up 7 bases; unmatched junction bases: 10. The length of the CDR3 is 14 residues. Germline CDR1 reads MNHEY; CDR2 reads SVGAGI. The DNA of the CDR3 is TGTGCCAGCAGTTTCCGACAGGGAAATGAGGAGCAGTACTTC. Translating gives CASSFRQGNEEQYF.

This clone was counted between two and nine times. The gene calls are TRBV28 and TRBJ1-1, with 9 bases fitting TRBD1. The CDR3 spans 12 residues. Germline V gives CDR1 MDHEN, CDR2 SYDVKM. Trimming at V came to 7 bases and at J to 12 bases, leaving 9 bases not matched to a gene. Written as DNA, the CDR3 is TGTGCCAGCACCCTTAGGACAGGGGAACCTTTCTTT. Translating gives CASTLRTGEPFF.

This chain connects TRBV7-8 to TRBJ2-2; D is possibly TRBD2 (6 bases). Germline V gene data show CDR1 as SGHVS and CDR2 as FQNEAQ. The CDR3 covers 15 residues. V was pared by 1 base and J by 4 bases, with 10 bases between. The CDR3, as DNA: TGTGCCAGCAGCTTAGTGGAGGGGATCACCGGGGAGCTGTTTTTT. Its translation is CASSLVEGITGELFF.

This rearrangement joins TRBV6-6 to TRBJ2-3; 8 nucleotides align to TRBD1. With 0 bases clipped from V and 8 bases from J, the junction kept 10 bases outside the gene matches. Germline V gives CDR1 MNHNY, CDR2 SVGAGI (reference sequence). The CDR3 covers 16 residues. CDR3: CASSYSKDRDLATQYF. Written as DNA, the CDR3 is TGTGCCAGCAGTTACTCGAAGGACAGGGATTTAGCTACGCAGTATTTT.

V usage is TRBV7-7 and J usage is TRBJ1-5; tentatively, D is TRBD1 (6 bases). CDR3 length equals 16 residues. Per the germline V gene, CDR1 is SSHAT and CDR2 is FNYEAQ (reference sequence). V was shortened by 5 bases and J by 1 base, with 15 bases between the two germline ends. The CDR3 nucleotides read TGTGCCAGCAGCCCGAAGGGGGTCCTAAGCAATCAGCCCCAGCATTTT. It yields the protein CASSPKGVLSNQPQHF.

The rearrangement uses TRBV7-9 and TRBJ2-7, with 15 bases lining up with TRBD2. The germline CDR1 and CDR2 sequences are SEHNR and FQNEAQ (reference sequence). The length of the CDR3 is 17 residues. The J segment lost 3 bases and the V segment lost 7 bases, leaving 10 bases of the junction unmatched. In nucleotides, the CDR3 is TGTGCCAGCATCCAAAATGGGACTAGCGGGGGGCTCTACGAGCAGTACTTC. This gives the protein CASIQNGTSGGLYEQYF.

This clone has only a few counts. The genes are TRBV5-4 and TRBJ2-5, with a tentative D call TRBD2 (7 bases). Germline V gene data show CDR1 as SGHNT and CDR2 as YYREEE (reference sequence). This CDR3 has 15 residues. Trimming took off 6 bases at V and 3 bases at J, with 18 bases between the two ends. DNA for the CDR3: TGTGCCAGCACCCTCGGGGGGCCGGGGAAAGAGACCCAGTACTTC. It translates to CASTLGGPGKETQYF.

The V and J genes are TRBV19 and TRBJ2-5; 11 bases agree with TRBD1. CDR1 and CDR2 from the germline V gene are LNHDA and SQIVND (reference sequence). CDR3 length: 17 amino acids. V lost 10 bases, J lost 7 bases, and 20 bases stayed unmatched. The DNA of the CDR3 is TGTGCCACCAAAGCAGGCGGACAGGGGGCGTTTCTGGGGACCCAGTACTTC. Translation: CATKAGGQGAFLGTQYF.

Points on this clone: Other DNA sequences within the sample encode an identical CDR3. The genes are TRBV29-1 and TRBJ1-1; 8 positions agree with TRBD1. Germline CDR1 SQVTM, CDR2 ANQGSEA. V dropped 6 bases and J dropped 2; count of bases not matched to a gene: 2. The CDR3 runs to 12 residues. In nucleotides, the CDR3 is TGCAGCGTGGGGACAGGAAACACTGAAGCTTTCTTT. It yields the protein CSVGTGNTEAFF.

The chain links TRBV6-4 to TRBJ1-1; no clear D gene. Between the trimmed V and J ends, which lost 4 bases and 0 bases, there was a span of 6 bases. The CDR3 length is 13 residues. Germline V gives CDR1 MRHNA, CDR2 SNTAGT. CDR3 DNA sequence: TGTGCCAGCAGTGCCGAGATGAACACTGAAGCTTTCTTT. Amino acids: CASSAEMNTEAFF.

This clone has just one count. The chain recombines TRBV7-6 with TRBJ2-3, with D possibly matching TRBD1 (6 bases). CDR3 length equals 14 residues. V lost 5 bases to trimming and J lost 6 bases, with 15 bases between them. The germline V gene has CDR1 SGHVS and CDR2 FNYEAQ. CDR3 sequence reads: CASSPRTDGDTQYF. In DNA form, the CDR3 reads TGTGCCAGCAGCCCTCGGACAGATGGGGATACGCAGTATTTT. The complete variable domain, with remaining parts taken from reference TRBV7-6 and TRBJ2-3, reads GAGVSQSPRYKVTKRGQDVALRCDPISGHVSLYWYRQALGQGPEFLTYFNYEAQQDKSGLPNDRFSAERPEGSISTLTIQRTEQRDSAMYRCASSPRTDGDTQYFGPGTRLTVL.

The chain joins TRBV5-1 to TRBJ1-4; the D gene is possibly TRBD1 (5 bases). CDR3 length equals 15 residues. The ends were cut back, 6 bases at V and 3 bases at J, with 15 bases in the middle. The germline V gene encodes CDR1 SGHRS and CDR2 YFSETQ. The CDR3 nucleotides read TGCGCCAGCACGATAGGGGTTGTTGCTAATGAAAAACTGTTTTTT. It encodes CASTIGVVANEKLFF.